Each of the 19 T cell receptor beta chains below was sequenced from the same sample in a study of cytomegalovirus exposure and HLA in healthy donors. PCR involved 60 Vbeta and 13 Jbeta primers. Sequencing used immunoSEQ multiplex PCR; TCRdb keeps in-frame clones, though not all of them. This table has approximately 74,000 clones, roughly 76% appearing once. The sample taken for sequencing was PBMCs. The origin of the receptors is a woman between 40 and 55 years old in good health and CMV-seronegative.

The chain uses TRBV6-6 and TRBJ1-2, with 7 bases that match TRBD1. The germline CDR1 and CDR2 sequences are MNHNY and SVGAGI (reference sequence). The ends lost 0 bases at V and 4 bases at J; junction bases unmatched: 8. The CDR3 sequence is 16 residues long. Here the CDR3 DNA reads TGTGCCAGCAGTTACTCTCCCGCAGGGGGTAGCTATGGCTACACCTTC. Its protein product is CASSYSPAGGSYGYTF.

The CDR3 region is CASSTGLNIYEQYF. The CDR3 coding sequence is TGCGCCAGCAGCACGGGACTAAACATCTACGAGCAGTACTTC. The chain links TRBV5-1 to TRBJ2-7; TRBD2 agrees at 7 bases. Germline V gives CDR1 SGHRS, CDR2 YFSETQ. CDR3 length: 14 amino acids. J was trimmed by 3 bases and V by 4 bases; bases with no gene match: 7.

The rearrangement links TRBV18 to TRBJ1-2; D unresolved. The CDR3 covers 13 residues. With 7 bases removed from V and 3 bases from J, the gap between germline ends came to 12 bases. The germline V gene has CDR1 KGHSH and CDR2 LQKENI. In nucleotides, the CDR3 is TGTGCCAGCTTAGCAAGATTTGACTATGGCTACACCTTC. It specifies CASLARFDYGYTF. Full variable domain (missing parts from reference TRBV18 and TRBJ1-2): NAGVMQNPRHLVRRRGQEARLRCSPMKGHSHVYWYRQLPEEGLKFMVYLQKENIIDESGMPKERFSAEFPKEGPSILRIQQVVRGDSAAYFCASLARFDYGYTFGSGTRLTVV.

The chain combines TRBV4-1 with TRBJ2-2; D uncertain. The germline gives CDR1 MGHRA, CDR2 YSYEKL. Trimming shortened V by 4 bases and J by 1 base, and 13 bases separated the two germline ends. CDR3 length: 16 residues. The CDR3: CASSRVAAMNTGELFF. CDR3 sequence (DNA): TGCGCCAGCAGCCGGGTAGCTGCTATGAACACCGGGGAGCTGTTTTTT.

As DNA, the CDR3 is TGTGCCAGCAGCTTGGACAGGGGGCAGGAGACCCAGTACTTC. Translated: CASSLDRGQETQYF. The chain combines TRBV7-2 with TRBJ2-5, with TRBD1 matching over 11 bases. J lost 5 bases, V lost 3 bases, and 2 bases had no gene match. The germline CDR1 and CDR2 sequences are SGHTA and FQGNSA. This CDR3 has 14 residues.

The chain employs TRBV5-4 and TRBJ2-1, with a tentative D call TRBD2 (6 bases). Germline V CDR1 and CDR2: SGHNT, YYREEE (reference sequence). The CDR3 extends over 14 amino acids. Trimming cost V 2 bases and J 9 bases, with 15 bases left between them. The CDR3 reads CASSLFDREVEQFF. In DNA, the CDR3 is TGTGCCAGCAGCTTATTTGATAGGGAGGTTGAGCAGTTCTTC. Supplemented by reference TRBV5-4 and TRBJ2-1, the full variable domain reads ETGVTQSPTHLIKTRGQQVTLRCSSQSGHNTVSWYQQALGQGPQFIFQYYREEENGRGNFPPRFSGLQFPNYSSELNVNALELDDSALYLCASSLFDREVEQFFGPGTRLTVL.

V and J are TRBV5-1 and TRBJ2-5; TRBD1 is a possible D gene (7 bases). CDR3 length equals 15 residues. The V gene lost 1 base and the J gene lost 5 bases, with 15 bases spanning the gap. Germline CDR1 SGHRS, CDR2 YFSETQ. CDR3 in DNA: TGCGCCAGCAGCTTGTCAGGGGGGCGCGAGGAGACCCAGTACTTC. Amino acids: CASSLSGGREETQYF.

The chain links TRBV6-4 to TRBJ1-1, with D uncertain. CDR3 length: 13 amino acids. CDR1 is MRHNA and CDR2 is SNTAGT in the germline V gene. V lost 6 bases to trimming and J lost 10 bases, with 18 bases between them. The CDR3 sequence: CASRDGVDSRAFF. CDR3 nucleotide sequence: TGTGCCAGCAGGGACGGCGTGGATTCTAGAGCTTTCTTT.

The chain recombines TRBV7-2 with TRBJ2-1, with D tentatively TRBD1 (5 bases). With 7 bases removed from V and 6 bases from J, the gap between germline ends came to 13 bases. This CDR3 region has 13 residues. CDR1 and CDR2 (germline): SGHTA, FQGNSA. The CDR3 coding sequence is TGTGCCAGCACCCACAGGAGTACCAATGAGCAGTTCTTC. Translated: CASTHRSTNEQFF. The full variable domain, completed using reference TRBV7-2 and TRBJ2-1, is GAGVSQSPSNKVTEKGKDVELRCDPISGHTALYWYRQSLGQGLEFLIYFQGNSAPDKSGLPSDRFSAERTGGSVSTLTIQRTQQEDSAVYLCASTHRSTNEQFFGPGTRLTVL.

This rearrangement joins TRBV15 to TRBJ2-1; D is perhaps TRBD2 (6 bases). The CDR3 loop spans 14 amino acids. Between the trimmed V and J ends, which lost 1 base and 5 bases, there was a span of 9 bases. Germline V CDR1 and CDR2: LNHNV, YYDKDF (reference sequence). CDR3 in DNA: TGTGCCACCAGCAGAGGGCTAGCGAACAATGAGCAGTTCTTC. Translated: CATSRGLANNEQFF.

V is TRBV5-4 and J is TRBJ2-5; D is unresolved. V dropped 1 base and J dropped 2 bases, with 12 bases sitting between them. The CDR3 totals 15 residues. Germline values: CDR1 SGHNT, CDR2 YYREEE (reference sequence). The chain's CDR3 is CASSLNSLFQETQYF. CDR3 nucleotides: TGTGCCAGCAGCTTGAACAGCCTGTTTCAAGAGACCCAGTACTTC.

J is TRBJ1-3 and V is TRBV28; D is undetermined. The germline V and J ends were trimmed by 7 bases and 0 bases, with 13 bases remaining between them. Germline loops: CDR1 MDHEN, CDR2 SYDVKM. This CDR3 has 15 amino acids. The CDR3 protein is CASIRTLSSGNTIYF. As DNA, the CDR3 is TGTGCCAGCATCAGAACCTTGTCCTCTGGAAACACCATATATTTT.

The chain combines TRBV10-3 with TRBJ2-7; 8 positions match TRBD1. CDR3 length: 12 residues. V trimming: 9 bases; J trimming: 5 bases; junction bases outside the gene matches: 6. Germline lookup yields CDR1 ENHRY and CDR2 SYGVKD. CDR3 sequence reads: CAIRTGSHEQYF. The DNA of the CDR3 is TGTGCCATACGGACAGGGTCCCACGAGCAGTACTTC.

The chain employs TRBV7-6 and TRBJ2-1; 9 bases line up with TRBD2. V was clipped by 1 base and J by 5 bases; unmatched bases: 6. The CDR3 extends over 16 amino acids. Germline CDR1 reads SGHVS; CDR2 reads FNYEAQ. This chain's CDR3 is CASSLGLAGHNNEQFF. DNA of the CDR3: TGTGCCAGCAGCTTAGGGCTAGCGGGGCACAACAATGAGCAGTTCTTC.

The gene calls are TRBV30 and TRBJ2-7, with D uncertain. The CDR3 has 13 amino acids. V was cut by 0 bases and J by 2 bases, with 8 bases left in between. Germline CDR1 reads GTSNPN; CDR2 reads SVGIG (reference sequence). Written as DNA, the CDR3 is TGTGCCTGGAGTGTAAAGACACCCTACGAGCAGTACTTC. Amino acids: CAWSVKTPYEQYF.

The chain has TRBV30 and TRBJ2-5, with D possibly TRBD2 on 7 matching bases. This CDR3 region has 14 residues. V lost 4 bases and J 5 bases, leaving 17 bases between the germline ends. Per germline, CDR1 GTSNPN and CDR2 SVGIG (reference sequence). The CDR3 is CAWISRGAGETQYF. The CDR3 bases are TGTGCCTGGATTTCCCGGGGGGCCGGGGAGACCCAGTACTTC.

This chain links TRBV7-2 with TRBJ2-3, with unresolved D. CDR1 and CDR2 from the germline V gene are SGHTA and FQGNSA. V dropped 5 bases and J dropped 6 bases, with 6 bases sitting between them. The CDR3 has 11 amino acids. The chain's CDR3 is CASSPVDTQYF. The CDR3 DNA follows: TGTGCCAGCAGCCCCGTGGATACGCAGTATTTT.

The chain recombines TRBV6-6 with TRBJ2-7; 9 bases are shared with TRBD1. CDR1 MNHNY and CDR2 SVGAGI come from the germline V gene (reference sequence). The CDR3 length is 15 residues. The V segment lost 5 bases and the J segment 5 bases; nucleotides outside the gene matches: 10. In DNA form, the CDR3 reads TGTGCCAGCAGTCCGCTGGACAGGGGCAGTAACGAGCAGTACTTC. Protein product: CASSPLDRGSNEQYF.

The genes are TRBV7-2 and TRBJ1-2, with 7 positions matching TRBD1. V was clipped by 5 bases and J by 4 bases; unmatched bases: 16. This CDR3 comprises 17 residues. Per the germline V gene, CDR1 is SGHTA and CDR2 is FQGNSA. CDR3 nucleotides: TGTGCCAGCAGCACGTCGGCGGGCAGGGGGTCGCGCTATGGCTACACCTTC. Protein product: CASSTSAGRGSRYGYTF.